This T cell receptor beta chain came from a study of T-cell memory formation after mild COVID-19. This clonotype came up many times. Trimming pared 4 bases from V and 4 bases from J, leaving 16 bases between. There are 15 residues in the CDR3. Germline CDR1 SGHVS, CDR2 FNYEAQ. TCRdb re-analysed the 5' RACE reads in MiXCR, keeping a single row per CDR3 protein. The top ten clones hold roughly an eighth of a sample with roughly 350,000 distinct CDR3 sequences, around 21% of them seen once. The material sequenced was PBMCs or a T cell subset sorted from them (not recorded which). The genes are TRBV7-6 and TRBJ1-2, with D perhaps TRBD1 (6 bases). The TCR sequence derives from an adult woman who had mild COVID-19 (a few samples of this study predate the infection). Cell type and time point are not known. CDR3 DNA sequence: TGTGCCAGCAGCTCACAGGGAAGTGGGGCCTATGGCTACACCTTC. This codes for CASSSQGSGAYGYTF.